These T cell receptor beta chains were read from a single sample in a study of T cell responses to AZD1222 COVID-19 vaccine. Sequenced by immunoSEQ multiplex PCR; TCRdb stores in-frame clones only, minus some. The data contain some 120,000 clones, around nine tenths of them seen just once; the ten biggest clones take up more than 3.5%. This specimen consisted of peripheral blood, obtained 28 days after the second dose of the MenACWY control vaccine. Receptors were obtained from an adult who received the MenACWY meningococcal vaccine as a control. CDR3s include the opening cysteine and the closing phenylalanine or tryptophan. D genes are given only for firm matches. Clone sizes are given selectively: once, few, many, or a class where the clone is expanded.

clone_size d_call j_call v_call cdr3_aa cdr3_nt
. . TRBJ1-2 TRBV20-1 CSASEGFGYGYTF TGCAGTGCTAGTGAAGGGTTCGGGTATGGCTACACCTTC
. TRBD1 TRBJ1-2 TRBV5-4 CASSTQGGYGYTF TGTGCCAGCAGCACGCAGGGGGGGTACGGCTACACCTTC
few . TRBJ2-7 TRBV19 CASSTGTNGGYEQYF TGTGCCAGTAGTACCGGGACCAATGGGGGATACGAGCAGTACTTC
. TRBD2 TRBJ2-7 TRBV11-2 CASSAGLAGYEQYF TGTGCCAGCAGCGCGGGACTAGCGGGCTACGAGCAGTACTTC
. . TRBJ2-1 TRBV15 CATSRVLGEQFF TGTGCCACCAGCAGAGTTTTGGGTGAGCAGTTCTTC
. . TRBJ2-2 TRBV5-1 CASSRDGPTGELFF TGCGCCAGCAGCCGGGACGGGCCCACCGGGGAGCTGTTTTTT
. TRBD1 TRBJ1-2 TRBV10-3 CAISASTGEFYGYTF TGTGCCATCAGCGCTTCCACAGGGGAATTCTATGGCTACACCTTC
once . TRBJ1-5 TRBV11-2 CASSLAGHGNQPQHF TGTGCCAGCAGCCTAGCGGGCCATGGCAATCAGCCCCAGCATTTT
. TRBD1 TRBJ1-6 TRBV4-3 CASSQGAGGSSPLHF TGCGCCAGCAGCCAGGGTGCAGGGGGCAGTTCACCCCTCCACTTT
. TRBD1 TRBJ1-1 TRBV5-6 CASSWDRGSTEAFF TGTGCCAGCAGCTGGGACAGGGGTTCCACTGAAGCTTTCTTT
few TRBD1 TRBJ1-5 TRBV24-1 CATSEGQGHQPQHF TGTGCCACCAGTGAAGGACAGGGTCATCAGCCCCAGCATTTT
. TRBD1 TRBJ1-2 TRBV5-1 CASSAGQGDGYTF TGCGCCAGCAGCGCAGGACAGGGGGATGGCTACACCTTC
. TRBD1 TRBJ1-1 TRBV30 CAWEQGAAEAFF TGTGCCTGGGAACAGGGGGCGGCTGAAGCTTTCTTT